This T cell receptor beta chain stems from a study of cytomegalovirus exposure and HLA in healthy donors. Across the study: Approximately 190 million T cells yielded more than 90 million unique TCR beta sequences in earlier analysis. Findings and limits, study-wide: Altogether, 164 TCR beta chains were recorded as cytomegalovirus-associated. In an earlier analysis, about 90% or about 30%: the productive usage of most TCR beta V segments. Analyzed later, association rates of TCRs varied across HLA loci, with DRB1 most and HLA-C fewest.

This CDR3 region has 13 residues. The germline V gene has CDR1 MNHEY and CDR2 SVGAGI. V was clipped by 7 bases and J by 7 bases; unmatched bases: 8. The PCR was carried out with 60 Vbeta primers and 13 Jbeta primers. Method: immunoSEQ multiplex PCR; TCRdb's copy keeps in-frame clones and lacks some. Among around 100,000 clones listed, 74% were seen once. Of note for this clone: No antigen is known for it.

This TCR came from a man aged 45 to 65 in good health and CMV-seropositive. This chain uses TRBV6-5 with TRBJ2-7, with 9 nucleotides matching TRBD1. The sample consisted of PBMCs. The CDR3 DNA reads as TGTGCCAGCACTCACGGACAGGGGCGAGAGCAGTACTTC. Translating gives CASTHGQGREQYF.